These 24 T cell receptor beta chains originate from one sample sequenced in a study of T cell changes during pregnancy in multiple sclerosis. Some clones are missing from TCRdb's copy, which holds only in-frame ones; the method was immunoSEQ multiplex PCR. Counted here are under 15,000 clones, 90% to 95% occurring once; the ten biggest clones make up under 0.3%. The sample here was CD4+ T cells from peripheral blood mononuclear cells, taken before pregnancy. These receptors were collected from a female donor with multiple sclerosis, enrolled in a pregnancy study.

The chain carries TRBV7-6 and TRBJ1-1; possibly TRBD1 for D (6 bases). The CDR3 length is 13 residues. Germline V gives CDR1 SGHVS, CDR2 FNYEAQ. Trimming removed 1 base from V and 14 bases from J, with 17 bases in between. The CDR3 loop is CASSLETGSSSFF. In DNA, the CDR3 is TGTGCCAGCAGCTTAGAGACAGGATCGTCCTCCTTCTTT. The complete variable domain, with remaining parts taken from reference TRBV7-6 and TRBJ1-1, reads GAGVSQSPRYKVTKRGQDVALRCDPISGHVSLYWYRQALGQGPEFLTYFNYEAQQDKSGLPNDRFSAERPEGSISTLTIQRTEQRDSAMYRCASSLETGSSSFFGQGTRLTVV.

In this sample, this clone turned up a few times. The genes are TRBV19 and TRBJ1-1; 9 nucleotides line up with TRBD1. The germline V gene has CDR1 LNHDA and CDR2 SQIVND (reference sequence). The V gene end was trimmed by 7 bases and the J gene end by 7 bases; junction bases not matched to a gene: 4. The length of the CDR3 is 12 residues. The CDR3 spells CASIHRGHEAFF. The CDR3 nucleotides read TGTGCCAGTATTCACAGGGGGCATGAAGCTTTCTTT.

This clone was seen a single time. This rearrangement joins TRBV30 to TRBJ1-4, with a tentative D call TRBD1 (6 bases). V lost 5 bases and J 0 bases, leaving 22 bases between the germline ends. The CDR3 is 18 residues long. Germline loops: CDR1 GTSNPN, CDR2 SVGIG (reference sequence). The CDR3 region has the DNA TGTGCCTGGGGTACCGGGACATCCCTTCGAGCAACTAATGAAAAACTGTTTTTT. It yields the protein CAWGTGTSLRATNEKLFF.

The chain links TRBV11-2 to TRBJ2-1; no clear D gene. CDR1 and CDR2 (germline): SGHAT, FQNNGV. There are 14 residues in the CDR3. Trimming pared 4 bases from V and 4 bases from J, leaving 11 bases between. In nucleotides, the CDR3 is TGTGCCAGCAGCTCAGTTCGGGTGTACAATGAGCAGTTCTTC. Its protein is CASSSVRVYNEQFF.

This chain uses TRBV29-1 with TRBJ1-1, with unresolved D. This CDR3 has 13 amino acids. V gave up 0 bases and J gave up 4 bases, with 9 bases separating them. CDR1 is SQVTM and CDR2 is ANQGSEA in the germline V gene. CDR3 protein: CSVEDQAGTEAFF. DNA of the CDR3: TGCAGCGTTGAAGATCAGGCGGGCACTGAAGCTTTCTTT.

The chain links TRBV12-5 to TRBJ2-7; D is possibly TRBD2 (5 bases). Germline assignment: CDR1 LGHNT and CDR2 FRNRAP. Trimming removed 5 bases at V and 6 bases at J, with 14 bases between. The CDR3 totals 13 residues. In DNA form, the CDR3 reads TGTGCTAGTGGTGTAACGACGGGGTCCGAGCAGTACTTC. Its protein product is CASGVTTGSEQYF.

The chain uses TRBV7-9 and TRBJ2-3; 7 bases line up with TRBD2. This CDR3 has 14 amino acids. CDR1 and CDR2 from the germline V gene are SEHNR and FQNEAQ (reference sequence). The V and J ends lost 2 bases and 1 base, in that order; junction bases with no gene match: 0. The CDR3 DNA sequence: TGTGCCAGCAGCTTAACTAGCGGCACAGATACGCAGTATTTT. Translating it yields CASSLTSGTDTQYF.

This clone was detected a few times. V is TRBV5-1 and J is TRBJ1-1, with 7 bases identical to TRBD1. CDR1 is SGHRS, CDR2 YFSETQ, per germline. This CDR3 region has 13 residues. J gave up 4 bases and V 3 bases, and 3 bases lay outside the gene matches. CDR3 sequence reads: CASSSTGATEAFF. CDR3 DNA sequence: TGCGCCAGCAGCTCCACAGGGGCCACTGAAGCTTTCTTT.

The chain combines TRBV7-8 with TRBJ2-5, with 9 nucleotides matching TRBD1. V lost 6 bases, J lost 4 bases, and 15 bases stayed unmatched. CDR1 and CDR2 from the germline V gene are SGHVS and FQNEAQ. The CDR3 is 17 amino acids. CDR3 residues: CASRKIGPGQGTETQYF. The CDR3 nucleotides read TGTGCCAGCAGGAAGATCGGACCGGGACAGGGTACAGAGACCCAGTACTTC.

The rearrangement uses TRBV6-1 and TRBJ1-5; D remains ambiguous. Trimming removed 5 bases at V and 1 base at J, with 12 bases between. CDR1 is MNHNS and CDR2 is SASEGT in the germline V gene. The CDR3 loop spans 15 amino acids. Written as DNA, the CDR3 is TGTGCCAGCAGTACTGAGGGCGGAAGCAATCAGCCCCAGCATTTT. Protein sequence: CASSTEGGSNQPQHF.

This chain uses TRBV2 with TRBJ2-7, with D possibly being TRBD2 (5 bases). The CDR3 spans 13 residues. From germline, CDR1 is SNHLY and CDR2 FYNNEI. V lost 6 bases to trimming and J lost 0 bases, with 9 bases between them. CDR3 sequence: CASRPGISYEQYF. The DNA for the CDR3 is TGTGCCAGCAGGCCCGGGATCTCCTACGAGCAGTACTTC.

The chain employs TRBV5-4 and TRBJ2-5, with TRBD1 as a possible D gene (6 bases). V lost 2 bases, J lost 2 bases, and 10 bases lay in between. Germline V gives CDR1 SGHNT, CDR2 YYREEE (reference sequence). The CDR3 has 14 residues. Here the CDR3 reads CASSFGTKQETQYF. The CDR3 DNA follows: TGTGCCAGCAGCTTTGGGACAAAACAAGAGACCCAGTACTTC.

The chain is built from TRBV13 and TRBJ2-5; 10 nucleotides agree with TRBD1. The trim removed 5 bases at V and 0 bases at J, leaving 3 bases unmatched. Germline V gene data show CDR1 as PRHDT and CDR2 as FYEKMQ (reference sequence). The CDR3 contains 15 residues. This chain's CDR3 is CASSTGQGNQETQYF. The CDR3 bases are TGTGCCAGCAGCACGGGACAGGGGAACCAAGAGACCCAGTACTTC.

The chain joins TRBV7-9 to TRBJ2-5; 10 positions agree with TRBD1. CDR1 and CDR2 (germline): SEHNR, FQNEAQ (reference sequence). The CDR3 totals 19 residues. J gave up 5 bases and V 1 base, and 16 bases lay outside the gene matches. The CDR3 protein is CASSLVSLGTGALAETQYF. The CDR3 DNA is TGTGCCAGCAGCTTAGTGTCTCTCGGGACAGGGGCCCTCGCCGAGACCCAGTACTTC.

The genes are TRBV19 and TRBJ1-1; 9 bases are a match to TRBD1. J gave up 8 bases and V 5 bases, and 0 bases lay outside the gene matches. This CDR3 region has 11 residues. Germline V CDR1 and CDR2: LNHDA, SQIVND (reference sequence). The CDR3 protein is CASSDRGEAFF. CDR3 DNA sequence: TGTGCCAGTAGTGACAGGGGGGAAGCTTTCTTT.

This sequence joins TRBV27 and TRBJ1-6, with D perhaps TRBD1 (5 bases). V lost 6 bases and J lost 4, with 13 bases in between. The CDR3 is 15 amino acids. Germline V CDR1 and CDR2: MNHEY, SMNVEV (reference sequence). The CDR3 DNA sequence: TGTGCCAGCAGCAAAGGGGCCCATTATAATTCACCCCTCCACTTT. As protein: CASSKGAHYNSPLHF.

This clone was recorded only once. The chain is built from TRBV4-2 and TRBJ2-6; 10 bases map to TRBD1. Looked up from germline, CDR1 is LGHNA and CDR2 is YNFKEQ. The CDR3 has 17 amino acids. The V segment lost 5 bases and the J segment 0 bases; nucleotides outside the gene matches: 4. This CDR3 is CASSDRGPPSGANVLTF. The CDR3 nucleotides are TGTGCCAGCAGCGACAGGGGGCCCCCCTCTGGGGCCAACGTCCTGACTTTC.

V gene TRBV5-1 combines with J gene TRBJ1-1, with a weak D call TRBD1 (5 bases). CDR3 length: 13 amino acids. Germline values: CDR1 SGHRS, CDR2 YFSETQ. V shed 1 base and J shed 6 bases, with 10 bases lying between them. The CDR3 region is CASSLYRGAEAFF. The CDR3, as DNA: TGCGCCAGCAGCTTGTATAGGGGCGCTGAAGCTTTCTTT.

The chain employs TRBV7-2 and TRBJ1-5; D perhaps matches TRBD1 (5 bases). This CDR3 spans 14 amino acids. Germline V gene data show CDR1 as SGHTA and CDR2 as FQGNSA. Trimming removed 7 bases at V and 3 bases at J, with 13 bases between. The CDR3, as DNA: TGTGCCAGCAAGGCGGGGCTCCTCAATCAGCCCCAGCATTTT. It codes for CASKAGLLNQPQHF.

The V call is TRBV6-5, the J call TRBJ2-7, with D possibly TRBD2 on 6 matching bases. Germline V CDR1 and CDR2: MNHEY, SVGAGI. The CDR3 length is 14 residues. V was cut by 0 bases and J by 7 bases, with 13 bases left in between. CDR3 sequence reads: CASSYSTLEGEQYF. In DNA form, the CDR3 reads TGTGCCAGCAGTTACTCGACGTTGGAGGGAGAGCAGTACTTC.

The CDR3 loop is CASSDQASGGASDTQYF. The CDR3, as DNA: TGTGCCAGCAGCGACCAGGCTAGCGGGGGGGCATCGGATACGCAGTATTTT. The chain uses TRBV11-3 and TRBJ2-3, with TRBD2 identical over 12 bases. The CDR3 length is 17 residues. Germline CDR1 is SGHNT and CDR2 is YENEEA. V shed 5 bases and J 6 bases; nucleotides not matched to a gene: 12.

The rearrangement uses TRBV14 and TRBJ1-1, with 7 bases fitting TRBD1. CDR3 length: 15 amino acids. V gave up 4 bases and J gave up 6 bases; unmatched junction bases: 11. Germline V gene lookup returns CDR1 SGHDN and CDR2 FVKESK. CDR3: CASSLGGQAYAEAFF. The DNA of the CDR3 is TGTGCCAGCAGCCTAGGAGGACAGGCCTACGCTGAAGCTTTCTTT. Complete variable domain (other parts from reference TRBV14 and TRBJ1-1): EAGVTQFPSHSVIEKGQTVTLRCDPISGHDNLYWYRRVMGKEIKFLLHFVKESKQDESGMPNNRFLAERTGGTYSTLKVQPAELEDSGVYFCASSLGGQAYAEAFFGQGTRLTVV.

The gene calls are TRBV19 and TRBJ2-1; 14 nucleotides agree with TRBD2. The CDR3 is made up of 17 amino acids. Looked up from germline, CDR1 is LNHDA and CDR2 is SQIVND (reference sequence). The V gene end was trimmed by 4 bases and the J gene end by 5 bases; junction bases not matched to a gene: 7. CDR3 amino acids: CASSTPGLAGGNNEQFF. The DNA for the CDR3 is TGTGCCAGTAGTACGCCCGGACTAGCGGGGGGTAACAATGAGCAGTTCTTC. The whole variable domain, remainder taken from reference TRBV19 and TRBJ2-1, is DGGITQSPKYLFRKEGQNVTLSCEQNLNHDAMYWYRQDPGQGLRLIYYSQIVNDFQKGDIAEGYSVSREKKESFPLTVTSAQKNPTAFYLCASSTPGLAGGNNEQFFGPGTRLTVL.

This chain links TRBV21-1 with TRBJ2-5; the listed D gene, TRBD1, was not tested against the DNA. TRBV21-1 is a recognized pseudogene. The CDR3 runs to 16 residues. Here the CDR3 DNA reads TGTGCCAGCAGCAAAATCTCGGGTTGCAGGGTGGAGACCCAGTACTTC. Translating gives CASSKISGCRVETQYF.